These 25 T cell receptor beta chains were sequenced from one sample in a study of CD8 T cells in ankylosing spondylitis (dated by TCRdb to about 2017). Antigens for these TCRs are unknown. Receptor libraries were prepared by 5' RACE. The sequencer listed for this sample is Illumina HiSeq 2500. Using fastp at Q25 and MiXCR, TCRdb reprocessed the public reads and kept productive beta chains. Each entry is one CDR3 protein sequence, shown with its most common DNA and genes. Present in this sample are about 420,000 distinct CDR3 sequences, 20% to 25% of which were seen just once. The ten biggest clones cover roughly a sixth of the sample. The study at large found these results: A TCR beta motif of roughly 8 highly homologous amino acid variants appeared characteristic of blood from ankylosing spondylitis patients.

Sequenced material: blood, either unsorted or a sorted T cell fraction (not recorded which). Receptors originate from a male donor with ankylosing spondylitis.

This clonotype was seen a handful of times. The CDR3 sequence is CASSYPPGTGETQYF. For the CDR3, the DNA is TGTGCCAGCAGTTACCCCCCCGGGACGGGAGAGACCCAGTACTTC. The chain links TRBV6-5 to TRBJ2-5; D may correspond to TRBD1 or TRBD2 (5 bases each). CDR1 MNHEY and CDR2 SVGAGI come from the germline V gene. The CDR3 runs 15 residues. V was clipped by 2 bases and J by 4 bases, with 14 bases between them.

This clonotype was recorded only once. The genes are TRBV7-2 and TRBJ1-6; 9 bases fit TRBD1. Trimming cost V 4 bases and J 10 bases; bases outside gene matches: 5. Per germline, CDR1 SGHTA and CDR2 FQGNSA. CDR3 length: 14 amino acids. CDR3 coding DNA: TGTGCCAGCAGCTATACAGGGGGCGGATCACCCCTCCACTTT. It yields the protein CASSYTGGGSPLHF.

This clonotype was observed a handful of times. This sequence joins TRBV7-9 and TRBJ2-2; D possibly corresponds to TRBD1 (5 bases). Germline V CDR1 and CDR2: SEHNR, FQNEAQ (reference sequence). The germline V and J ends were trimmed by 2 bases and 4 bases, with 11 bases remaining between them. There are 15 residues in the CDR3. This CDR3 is CASSLNQGATGELFF. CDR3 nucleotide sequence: TGTGCCAGCAGCTTAAACCAGGGCGCCACCGGGGAGCTGTTTTTT.

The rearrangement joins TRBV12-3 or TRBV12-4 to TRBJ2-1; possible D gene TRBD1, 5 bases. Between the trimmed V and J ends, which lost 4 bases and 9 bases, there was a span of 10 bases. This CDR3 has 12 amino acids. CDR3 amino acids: CASSSGRGEQFF. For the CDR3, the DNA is TGTGCCAGCAGTTCTGGAAGGGGTGAGCAGTTCTTC.

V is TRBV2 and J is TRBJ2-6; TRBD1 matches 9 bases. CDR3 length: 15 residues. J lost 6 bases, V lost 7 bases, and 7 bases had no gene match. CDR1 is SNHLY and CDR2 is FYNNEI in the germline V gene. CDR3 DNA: TGTGCCAGCACTACCCGGACAGGGGAGGCCAACGTCCTGACTTTC. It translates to CASTTRTGEANVLTF. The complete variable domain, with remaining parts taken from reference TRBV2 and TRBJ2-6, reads EPEVTQTPSHQVTQMGQEVILRCVPISNHLYFYWYRQILGQKVEFLVSFYNNEISEKSEIFDDQFSVERPDGSNFTLKIRSTKLEDSAMYFCASTTRTGEANVLTFGAGSRLTVL.

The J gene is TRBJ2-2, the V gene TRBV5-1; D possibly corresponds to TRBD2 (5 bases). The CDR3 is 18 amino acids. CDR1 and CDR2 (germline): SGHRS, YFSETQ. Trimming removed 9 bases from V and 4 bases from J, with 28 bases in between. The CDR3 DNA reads TGCGCCACAGCGGCCGGGTTTAGCCAACGAAGTGGCACCGGGGAGCTGTTTTTT. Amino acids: CATAAGFSQRSGTGELFF.

CDR3 DNA sequence: TGCGCCAGCAGCCATGGGACTTTTCTTAGCACCGGGGAGCTGTTTTTT. Protein sequence: CASSHGTFLSTGELFF. The J gene is TRBJ2-2, the V gene TRBV5-1; D perhaps matches TRBD2 (6 bases). CDR1 and CDR2 from the germline V gene are SGHRS and YFSETQ. V dropped 4 bases and J dropped 4 bases, with 17 bases sitting between them. The CDR3 runs to 16 residues.

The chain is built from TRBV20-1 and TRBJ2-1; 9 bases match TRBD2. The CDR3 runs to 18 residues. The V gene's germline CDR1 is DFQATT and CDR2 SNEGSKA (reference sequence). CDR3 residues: CSQELSPYRVSGSNEQFF. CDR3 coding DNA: TGCAGCCAGGAATTATCCCCCTATCGGGTTAGCGGGAGCAATGAGCAGTTCTTC.

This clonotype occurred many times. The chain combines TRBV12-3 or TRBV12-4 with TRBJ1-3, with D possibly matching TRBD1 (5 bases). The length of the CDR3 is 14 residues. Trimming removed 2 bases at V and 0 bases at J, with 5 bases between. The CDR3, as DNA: TGTGCCAGCAGTTTAAGGGGCTCTGGAAACACCATATATTTT. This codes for CASSLRGSGNTIYF.

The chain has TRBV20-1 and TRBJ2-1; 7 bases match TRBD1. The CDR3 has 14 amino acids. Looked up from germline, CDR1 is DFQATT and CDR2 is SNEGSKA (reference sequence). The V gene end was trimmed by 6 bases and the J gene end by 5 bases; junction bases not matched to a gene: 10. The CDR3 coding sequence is TGCAGTGCCGAGAGGGTAGGGGGCCACAATGAGCAGTTCTTC. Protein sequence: CSAERVGGHNEQFF.

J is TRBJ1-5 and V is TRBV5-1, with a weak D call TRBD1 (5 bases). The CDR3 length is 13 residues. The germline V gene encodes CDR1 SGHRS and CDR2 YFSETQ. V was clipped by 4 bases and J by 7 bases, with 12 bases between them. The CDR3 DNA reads TGCGCCAGCAGCCCCGGGGGAGAGCAGCCCCAGCATTTT. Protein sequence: CASSPGGEQPQHF.

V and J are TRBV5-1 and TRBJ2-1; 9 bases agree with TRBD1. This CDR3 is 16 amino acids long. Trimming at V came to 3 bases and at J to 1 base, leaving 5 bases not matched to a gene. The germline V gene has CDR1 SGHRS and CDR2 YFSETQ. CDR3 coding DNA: TGCGCCAGCAGCTCGACAGGGGGTGGATCCTACAATGAGCAGTTCTTC. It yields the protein CASSSTGGGSYNEQFF. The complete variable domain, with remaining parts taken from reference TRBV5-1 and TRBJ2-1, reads KAGVTQTPRYLIKTRGQQVTLSCSPISGHRSVSWYQQTPGQGLQFLFEYFSETQRNKGNFPGRFSGRQFSNSRSEMNVSTLELGDSALYLCASSSTGGGSYNEQFFGPGTRLTVL.

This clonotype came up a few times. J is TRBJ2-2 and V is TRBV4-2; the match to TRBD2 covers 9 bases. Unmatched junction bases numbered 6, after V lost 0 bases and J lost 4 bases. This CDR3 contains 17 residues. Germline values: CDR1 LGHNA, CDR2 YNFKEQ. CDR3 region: CASSQDELAGITGELFF. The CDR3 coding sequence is TGTGCCAGCAGCCAAGATGAGCTAGCGGGAATCACCGGGGAGCTGTTTTTT.

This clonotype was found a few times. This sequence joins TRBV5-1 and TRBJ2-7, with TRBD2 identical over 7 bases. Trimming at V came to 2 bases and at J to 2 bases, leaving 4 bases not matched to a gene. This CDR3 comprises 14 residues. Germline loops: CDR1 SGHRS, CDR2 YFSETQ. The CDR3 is CASSFEGGPYEQYF. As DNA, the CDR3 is TGCGCCAGCAGCTTCGAGGGAGGGCCCTACGAGCAGTACTTC.

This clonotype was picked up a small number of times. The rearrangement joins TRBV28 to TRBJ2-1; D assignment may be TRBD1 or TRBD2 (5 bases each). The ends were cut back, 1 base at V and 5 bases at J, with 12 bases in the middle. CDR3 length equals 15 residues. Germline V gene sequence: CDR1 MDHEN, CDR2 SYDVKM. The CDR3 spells CASSLLGEPHNEQFF. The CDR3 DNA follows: TGTGCCAGCAGTTTATTGGGGGAACCTCACAATGAGCAGTTCTTC.

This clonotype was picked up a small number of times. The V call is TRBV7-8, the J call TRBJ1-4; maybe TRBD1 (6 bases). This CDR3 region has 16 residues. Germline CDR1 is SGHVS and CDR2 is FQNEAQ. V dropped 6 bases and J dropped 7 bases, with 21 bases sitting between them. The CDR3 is CASRRNRGGSGEKLFF. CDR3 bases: TGTGCCAGCAGACGTAACCGTGGGGGCTCAGGTGAAAAACTGTTTTTT.

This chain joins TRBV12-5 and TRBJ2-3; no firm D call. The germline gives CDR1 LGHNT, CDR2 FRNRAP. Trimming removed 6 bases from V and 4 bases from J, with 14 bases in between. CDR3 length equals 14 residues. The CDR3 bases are TGTGCTAGTGGCAGAACCGACGGCGCAGATACGCAGTATTTT. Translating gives CASGRTDGADTQYF.

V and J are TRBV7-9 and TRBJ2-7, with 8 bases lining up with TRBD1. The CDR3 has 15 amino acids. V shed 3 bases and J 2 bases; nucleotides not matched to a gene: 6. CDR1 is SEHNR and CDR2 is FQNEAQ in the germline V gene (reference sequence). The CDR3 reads CASSFPGTGPYEQYF. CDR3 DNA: TGTGCCAGCAGCTTTCCGGGGACAGGACCCTACGAGCAGTACTTC.

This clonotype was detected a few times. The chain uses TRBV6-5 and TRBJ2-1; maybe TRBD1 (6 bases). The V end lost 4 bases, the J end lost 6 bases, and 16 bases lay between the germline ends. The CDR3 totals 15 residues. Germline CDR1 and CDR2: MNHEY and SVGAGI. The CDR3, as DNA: TGTGCCAGCAGTTTTACCAGGGGAGCAGGCAATGAGCAGTTCTTC. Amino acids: CASSFTRGAGNEQFF.

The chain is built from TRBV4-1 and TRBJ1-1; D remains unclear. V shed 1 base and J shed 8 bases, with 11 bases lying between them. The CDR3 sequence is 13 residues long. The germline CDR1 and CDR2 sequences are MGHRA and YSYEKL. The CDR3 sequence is CASSQAQMGEAFF. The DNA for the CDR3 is TGCGCCAGCAGCCAAGCTCAGATGGGGGAAGCTTTCTTT.

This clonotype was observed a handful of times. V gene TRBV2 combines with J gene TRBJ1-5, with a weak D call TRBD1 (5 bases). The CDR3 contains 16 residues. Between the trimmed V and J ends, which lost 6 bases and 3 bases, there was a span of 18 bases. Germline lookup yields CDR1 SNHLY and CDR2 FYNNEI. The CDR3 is CASRPLGGGFNQPQHF. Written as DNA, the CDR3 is TGTGCCAGCAGGCCCTTAGGTGGGGGTTTCAATCAGCCCCAGCATTTT.

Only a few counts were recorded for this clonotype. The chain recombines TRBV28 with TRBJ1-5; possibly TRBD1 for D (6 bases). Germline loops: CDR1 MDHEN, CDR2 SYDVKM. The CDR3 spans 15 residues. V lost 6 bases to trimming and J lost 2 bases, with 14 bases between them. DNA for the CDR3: TGTGCCAGCAGGAACAGGGTGGGTGGCAATCAGCCCCAGCATTTT. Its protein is CASRNRVGGNQPQHF.

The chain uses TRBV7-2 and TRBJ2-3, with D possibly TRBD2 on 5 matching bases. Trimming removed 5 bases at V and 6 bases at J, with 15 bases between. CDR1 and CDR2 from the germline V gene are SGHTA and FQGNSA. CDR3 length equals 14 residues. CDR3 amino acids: CASSPRTRGDTQYF. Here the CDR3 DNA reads TGTGCCAGCAGCCCCCGGACGCGAGGGGATACGCAGTATTTT.

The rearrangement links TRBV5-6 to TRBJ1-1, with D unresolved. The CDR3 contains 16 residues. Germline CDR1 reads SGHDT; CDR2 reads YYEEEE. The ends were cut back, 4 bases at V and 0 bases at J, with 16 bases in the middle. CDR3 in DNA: TGTGCCAGCAGCGCCTGGGTTAGGAGCATGAACACTGAAGCTTTCTTT. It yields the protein CASSAWVRSMNTEAFF.

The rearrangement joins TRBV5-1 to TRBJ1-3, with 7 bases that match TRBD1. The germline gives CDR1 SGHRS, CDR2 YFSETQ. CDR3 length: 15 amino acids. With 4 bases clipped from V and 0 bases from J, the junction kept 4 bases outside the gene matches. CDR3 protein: CASSRTGSSGNTIYF. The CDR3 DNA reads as TGCGCCAGCAGCAGGACAGGATCCTCTGGAAACACCATATATTTT.